This T cell receptor (beta chain) originates from a study of blood T cell repertoires in COVID-19 (TCRdb year 2020). Some background on the complete study: The collaborator samples originated in the United States, Italy and Spain and spanned the acute and convalescent phases of COVID-19. The material from the prospective study consisted of cDNA or gDNA derived from T cells, B-cell-depleted T cells, or PBMCs. Deeply sampled blood TCRbeta repertoires from subjects exposed to, actively infected with, or recovered from COVID-19 were included in the dataset. The repertoires were released in a freely available public database intended as a resource for research on the immune response to SARS-CoV-2. The samples were drawn from two sources: the first 160 participants of the ongoing ImmuneRACE study, and 1,000 to 1,500 subjects contributed by 6 global collaborators. Nearly every sample came with metadata listing a de-identified subject ID, COVID-19 status, age in years and sex. HLA class I and class II types, where available, came from metadata supplied by the sample provider rather than from assay-based typing.

About this clone: The antigen this receptor binds is unknown. Per-base quality was not reported, and no clone a single base away is much larger than it.

Each collaborating institution followed its own protocols to collect whole blood in K2EDTA tubes. For TCRbeta analysis, collaborator samples were shipped as frozen whole blood, as isolated PBMCs, or as DNA extracted from either sample type. Looking up the germline V gene (reference sequence) yields CDR1 SEHNR and CDR2 FQNEAQ. From the cysteine through the phenylalanine, the CDR3 covers 16 amino acids. Left in the record is the CDR3 DNA by itself, 48 bases read in frame from the first base. The germline V end is reduced by 3 bases and the J end by 1 base; junction bases left unmatched: 6. TCRbeta CDR3 regions were amplified from genomic DNA by means of the immunoSEQ Assay, a bias-controlled multiplex PCR. The study's processing was this. The number of nucleated cells in each sample was estimated from the amplification of reference gene primers within the assay. To quantify the absolute abundance of each unique TCRbeta CDR3 rearrangement, sequence reads were collapsed and filtered. For each sample, productive Simpson clonality was calculated by taking the square root of Simpson's diversity index across productive rearrangements. TCRdb provides this immuneACCESS table in a form limited to in-frame rearrangements. Some clones are lacking; in checked studies, under half of them reflect an unresolved V gene, and why the rest are absent is not known. Clonal size and the V and J genes are those of that table, whereas D and trimming came from the DNA. Present in this sample are some 120,000 clones, roughly nine tenths of which were seen just once. About 27% of the sample is held by the ten biggest clonotypes.

The study at large found these results: The amount of clinical and demographic metadata varied by source and participant and was provided uncurated.

The chain was built from TRBV7-9 and TRBJ2-7; 10 bases in between match TRBD2. This TCR was sampled from an older man with active or convalescent COVID-19. Sequenced: peripheral blood. The CDR3 loop reads CASSLLALAGSYEQYF. The bases are TGTGCCAGCAGCTTGCTTGCACTAGCGGGGTCCTACGAGCAGTACTTC.